The rows below give T cell receptor beta chains drawn from one sample of a study of cytomegalovirus exposure and HLA in healthy donors. TCRdb's copy holds only in-frame clones and misses some; the assay was immunoSEQ multiplex PCR. The repertoire holds some 160,000 clones, with about 72% as singletons. Specimen: PBMCs. The receptors derive from a man between 60 and 75 years old in good health and CMV-seronegative. The CDR3 runs from the conserved cysteine through the conserved F or W. The D gene is left open where the match is weak. Clone size is given for some rows only: seen once, a few or many times, or a class if the clone is expanded.

.	17	TRBV6-1	.	TRBJ2-1	TGTGCCAGCAGAGAAGCGTACGGCGGAGTCTCCTACAATGAGCAGTTCTTC	CASREAYGGVSYNEQFF
.	15	TRBV5-5	.	TRBJ2-1	TGTGCCAGCAGCTTGGAGGGGAACTCCTACAATGAGCAGTTCTTC	CASSLEGNSYNEQFF
TRBD2	19	TRBV29-1	.	TRBJ2-7	TGCAGCGTCCCAAGACCCGGGACTAGCGGGAGTCCCCGCTCCTACGAGCAGTACTTC	CSVPRPGTSGSPRSYEQYF
TRBD2	18	TRBV10-2	few	TRBJ2-2	TGCGCCAGCAGTGAAGTCTCGGCGGGAGGGCCTAACACCGGGGAGCTGTTTTTT	CASSEVSAGGPNTGELFF
TRBD2	15	TRBV5-1	once	TRBJ2-7	TGCGCCAGCAGCAGGGGCGGGAGTCAGCCCTACGAGCAGTACTTC	CASSRGGSQPYEQYF
.	12	TRBV9	.	TRBJ2-2	TGTGCCAGCAGTCGTAACACCGGGGAGCTGTTTTTT	CASSRNTGELFF
TRBD2	16	TRBV27	.	TRBJ2-3	TGTGCCAGCAGTTTTCAGGATAGCGGGACCACAGATACGCAGTATTTT	CASSFQDSGTTDTQYF
TRBD1	13	TRBV18	.	TRBJ1-2	TGTGCCAGCTCTCGCGACAGGGACTATGGCTACACCTTC	CASSRDRDYGYTF
TRBD2	18	TRBV11-2	few	TRBJ2-6	TGTGCCAGCAGCTCTCCGGGACTAGCGGTCTCTGGGGCCAACGTCCTGACTTTC	CASSSPGLAVSGANVLTF
TRBD1	13	TRBV19	few	TRBJ1-1	TGTGCCAGTAGTACGGGACAGGGTACTGAAGCTTTCTTT	CASSTGQGTEAFF
.	14	TRBV19	.	TRBJ1-4	TGTGCCAGTAGTTTACAGGGTCAAAATGAAAAACTGTTTTTT	CASSLQGQNEKLFF
.	15	TRBV6-6	.	TRBJ1-5	TGTGCCAGCAGTGACGGGACAAAAGGGTACCAGCCCCAGCATTTT	CASSDGTKGYQPQHF
TRBD1	14	TRBV27	once	TRBJ2-7	TGTGCCAGCAATCCGACAGGGGACTCCTACGAGCAGTACTTC	CASNPTGDSYEQYF
.	15	TRBV5-1	.	TRBJ1-6	TGCGCCAGCAGCTTGGAGCCGGGAACCAATTCACCCCTCCACTTT	CASSLEPGTNSPLHF
TRBD1	15	TRBV5-4	.	TRBJ2-7	TGTGCCAGCAGCTTGGGACAGGGGAGCTCCTACGAGCAGTACTTC	CASSLGQGSSYEQYF